These 31 T cell receptor beta chains originate from one sample sequenced in a study of cytomegalovirus exposure and HLA in healthy donors. PCR employed 60 Vbeta and 13 Jbeta primers. Libraries were prepared by immunoSEQ multiplex PCR; TCRdb keeps only in-frame clonotypes and omits some of them. The sample has around 100,000 clones, 60% to 80% seen once. The specimen was PBMCs. The receptors were gathered from a woman aged 55-70 years in good health and CMV-seropositive.

CDR3 DNA: TGTGCCAGCAACTTTCAGAGCGCGGAGACCCAGTACTTC. This encodes CASNFQSAETQYF. The chain couples TRBV5-6 to TRBJ2-5; D is unclear. Trimming took off 6 bases at V and 5 bases at J, with 14 bases between the two ends. The V gene's germline CDR1 is SGHDT and CDR2 YYEEEE. The CDR3 length is 13 residues. Full variable domain (rest looked up from reference TRBV5-6 and TRBJ2-5): DAGVTQSPTHLIKTRGQQVTLRCSPKSGHDTVSWYQQALGQGPQFIFQYYEEEERQRGNFPDRFSGHQFPNYSSELNVNALLLGDSALYLCASNFQSAETQYFGPGTRLLVL.

V and J are TRBV30 and TRBJ2-3; 9 nucleotides match TRBD2. The CDR3 totals 15 residues. CDR1 GTSNPN and CDR2 SVGIG come from the germline V gene (reference sequence). Trimming removed 0 bases from V and 6 bases from J; junction bases left unmatched: 7. The CDR3: CAWSVGLAGSDTQYF. CDR3 bases: TGTGCCTGGAGTGTAGGGCTAGCGGGATCCGATACGCAGTATTTT.

The J gene is TRBJ1-4, the V gene TRBV30, with D possibly being TRBD1 (5 bases). CDR3 length: 15 residues. Germline CDR1 and CDR2: GTSNPN and SVGIG (reference sequence). Trimming pared 3 bases from V and 4 bases from J, leaving 15 bases between. The chain's CDR3 is CAWSFPTVFNEKLFF. In DNA form, the CDR3 reads TGTGCCTGGAGCTTCCCGACAGTATTTAATGAAAAACTGTTTTTT.

This clone was recorded a few times. CDR3: CASSTNRGSTEAFF. CDR3 sequence (DNA): TGTGCCAGTAGTACCAACAGGGGATCCACTGAAGCTTTCTTT. The chain combines TRBV19 with TRBJ1-1; 7 nucleotides agree with TRBD1. V trimming: 4 bases; J trimming: 4 bases; junction bases outside the gene matches: 6. The CDR3 runs 14 residues. Germline-derived CDR1 and CDR2 are LNHDA and SQIVND (reference sequence).

The chain combines TRBV11-2 with TRBJ1-2, with a possible D match to TRBD1 (5 bases). The CDR3 has 13 amino acids. The germline CDR1 and CDR2 sequences are SGHAT and FQNNGV. Trimming removed 5 bases from V and 1 base from J, with 8 bases in between. In DNA, the CDR3 is TGTGCCAGCAGCCGAGACAGTAACTATGGCTACACCTTC. Translating gives CASSRDSNYGYTF. The entire variable domain, with the rest obtained from reference TRBV11-2 and TRBJ1-2, is as follows: EAGVAQSPRYKIIEKRQSVAFWCNPISGHATLYWYQQILGQGPKLLIQFQNNGVVDDSQLPKDRFSAERLKGVDSTLKIQPAKLEDSAVYLCASSRDSNYGYTFGSGTRLTVV.

The V gene is TRBV2, the J gene TRBJ1-2; D unresolved. CDR3 length equals 13 residues. Trimming removed 1 base from V and 2 bases from J, with 5 bases in between. Germline CDR1 SNHLY, CDR2 FYNNEI. The CDR3 loop is CASSEGGNYGYTF. The CDR3 coding sequence is TGTGCCAGCAGTGAAGGCGGGAACTATGGCTACACCTTC.

The chain is built from TRBV5-4 and TRBJ2-3, with 10 bases identical to TRBD2. Germline V gene lookup returns CDR1 SGHNT and CDR2 YYREEE (reference sequence). Losses at the gene ends were 0 bases for V and 3 bases for J; bases not matched to a gene: 4. The CDR3 length is 16 residues. Here the CDR3 reads CASSLGLAGVTDTQYF. The CDR3 region has the DNA TGTGCCAGCAGCTTGGGGCTAGCGGGAGTAACAGATACGCAGTATTTT.

This clone was seen a handful of times. This rearrangement joins TRBV5-6 to TRBJ2-7; 9 bases fit TRBD2. The CDR3 has 15 residues. Trimming removed 4 bases from V and 7 bases from J; junction bases left unmatched: 12. Germline V gene lookup returns CDR1 SGHDT and CDR2 YYEEEE. In nucleotides, the CDR3 is TGTGCCAGCAGCCTTCTAGCGGGGCGCTTTCGAGAGCAGTACTTC. Protein product: CASSLLAGRFREQYF. The full variable domain, its missing parts supplied by reference TRBV5-6 and TRBJ2-7, is DAGVTQSPTHLIKTRGQQVTLRCSPKSGHDTVSWYQQALGQGPQFIFQYYEEEERQRGNFPDRFSGHQFPNYSSELNVNALLLGDSALYLCASSLLAGRFREQYFGPGTRLTVT.

The chain joins TRBV7-2 to TRBJ1-1; TRBD1 agrees at 9 bases. The CDR3 length is 14 residues. V shed 1 base, J shed 12 bases, and the junction held 9 bases outside the gene matches. Per germline, CDR1 SGHTA and CDR2 FQGNSA. The CDR3 region has the DNA TGTGCCAGCAGCTTAGTTAGTCGGACAGGGGAAACTTTCTTT. It translates to CASSLVSRTGETFF.

The chain links TRBV6-5 to TRBJ2-1, with 9 bases that match TRBD2. The germline CDR1 and CDR2 sequences are MNHEY and SVGAGI. This CDR3 region has 14 residues. J gave up 14 bases and V 5 bases, and 13 bases lay outside the gene matches. In nucleotides, the CDR3 is TGTGCCAGCAGTCCATTTGGCGGGAGGGCCGAGGAGTTCTTC. Amino acid sequence: CASSPFGGRAEEFF.

This clone was recorded only once. The chain links TRBV27 to TRBJ2-3; TRBD1 aligns across 9 bases. The CDR3 is 14 amino acids. From germline, CDR1 is MNHEY and CDR2 SMNVEV (reference sequence). V lost 6 bases and J lost 3; bases outside the gene matches: 4. This chain's CDR3 is CASSRDRATDTQYF. Here the CDR3 DNA reads TGTGCCAGCAGCCGGGACAGGGCAACAGATACGCAGTATTTT.

This chain uses TRBV20-1 with TRBJ2-1, with TRBD2 matching over 8 bases. Germline V gene lookup returns CDR1 DFQATT and CDR2 SNEGSKA (reference sequence). The V segment lost 6 bases and the J segment 12 bases; nucleotides outside the gene matches: 7. The CDR3 is 11 residues long. CDR3 in DNA: TGCAGTGCGTATACTAGCGGCGGGCAGTTCTTC. This sequence encodes CSAYTSGGQFF.

The chain has TRBV10-3 and TRBJ2-2; the match to TRBD2 covers 12 bases. Germline values: CDR1 ENHRY, CDR2 SYGVKD. The CDR3 loop spans 17 amino acids. After removal of 7 bases from V and 0 bases from J, the junction contained 6 bases not matched to a gene. The CDR3 spells CAITSGLAGSNTGELFF. In DNA form, the CDR3 reads TGTGCCATCACCTCGGGACTAGCGGGTTCGAACACCGGGGAGCTGTTTTTT.

The genes are TRBV9 and TRBJ1-4; 7 nucleotides match TRBD1. Trimming cost V 2 bases and J 10 bases; bases outside gene matches: 8. The CDR3 is 14 amino acids. Germline CDR1 SGDLS, CDR2 YYNGEE. The CDR3 sequence: CASSVGTDSRKLFF. As DNA, the CDR3 is TGTGCCAGCAGCGTCGGGACAGACAGCCGAAAACTGTTTTTT.

The chain links TRBV9 to TRBJ2-7, with 12 bases identical to TRBD2. After removal of 2 bases from V and 6 bases from J, the junction contained 6 bases not matched to a gene. The CDR3 sequence is 15 residues long. Germline CDR1 and CDR2: SGDLS and YYNGEE. CDR3 in amino acids: CASSVLAGGVGEQYF. Here the CDR3 DNA reads TGTGCCAGCAGCGTCCTAGCGGGAGGGGTCGGCGAGCAGTACTTC.

This rearrangement joins TRBV5-1 to TRBJ2-7, with D unresolved. The V end lost 0 bases, the J end lost 4 bases, and 14 bases lay between the germline ends. Germline V gene lookup returns CDR1 SGHRS and CDR2 YFSETQ. The CDR3 covers 15 residues. The CDR3 DNA reads as TGCGCCAGCAGCTTGGGGCTAGTCCTAGATTACGAGCAGTACTTC. Translated, it gives CASSLGLVLDYEQYF.

The rearrangement uses TRBV5-1 and TRBJ2-5, with 16 bases lining up with TRBD2. The CDR3 sequence is 15 residues long. V dropped 4 bases and J dropped 5; count of bases not matched to a gene: 2. In germline, CDR1 is SGHRS, CDR2 YFSETQ. The CDR3 spells CASSTGLAGGETQYF. CDR3 DNA sequence: TGCGCCAGCAGCACGGGACTAGCGGGAGGGGAGACCCAGTACTTC.

The J gene is TRBJ2-2, the V gene TRBV11-3; unclear D gene. V was trimmed by 3 bases and J by 4 bases, leaving 6 bases between them. The CDR3 extends over 13 amino acids. Germline V gene data show CDR1 as SGHNT and CDR2 as YENEEA. DNA for the CDR3: TGTGCCAGCAGCTTTACCAGCACCGGGGAGCTGTTTTTT. Protein: CASSFTSTGELFF.

This chain links TRBV29-1 with TRBJ1-1; D is undetermined. Germline V gene data show CDR1 as SQVTM and CDR2 as ANQGSEA. The germline V and J ends were trimmed by 3 bases and 1 base, with 9 bases remaining between them. This CDR3 has 13 amino acids. For the CDR3, the DNA is TGCAGCGTTGATTCTGGAGAGAACACTGAAGCTTTCTTT. Amino acid sequence: CSVDSGENTEAFF.

The V gene is TRBV7-9, the J gene TRBJ2-5; D might be TRBD2 (5 bases). The V end lost 2 bases, the J end lost 2 bases, and 12 bases lay between the germline ends. The CDR3 loop spans 15 amino acids. CDR1 and CDR2 (germline): SEHNR, FQNEAQ (reference sequence). DNA for the CDR3: TGTGCCAGCAGCTTAAGGAGAGGGAGTCAAGAGACCCAGTACTTC. Translation gives CASSLRRGSQETQYF.

This chain uses TRBV9 with TRBJ2-3; 7 bases are a match to TRBD2. The ends lost 0 bases at V and 1 base at J; junction bases unmatched: 2. This CDR3 spans 15 amino acids. From germline, CDR1 is SGDLS and CDR2 YYNGEE. CDR3 loop: CASSVDLAGTDTQYF. DNA of the CDR3: TGTGCCAGCAGCGTAGATCTAGCGGGCACAGATACGCAGTATTTT.

This chain uses TRBV7-9 with TRBJ2-1; D may be TRBD2 (6 bases). Trimming took off 8 bases at V and 0 bases at J, with 20 bases between the two ends. The CDR3 is 17 amino acids. CDR1 is SEHNR, CDR2 FQNEAQ, per germline (reference sequence). CDR3 nucleotides: TGTGCCAGCCATAGAGGGCTAGCGTCCCGCTCCTACAATGAGCAGTTCTTC. Amino acid sequence: CASHRGLASRSYNEQFF.

This clone was counted a single time. The chain has TRBV7-3 and TRBJ2-1; TRBD2 is a possible D gene (6 bases). The germline V and J ends were trimmed by 5 bases and 0 bases, with 11 bases remaining between them. This CDR3 has 15 amino acids. CDR1 is SGHTA and CDR2 is FQGTGA in the germline V gene. CDR3 sequence: CASSHGTGSYNEQFF. CDR3 in DNA: TGTGCCAGCAGCCATGGGACTGGCTCCTACAATGAGCAGTTCTTC.

V and J are TRBV25-1 and TRBJ1-6; TRBD1 aligns across 8 bases. This CDR3 comprises 14 residues. CDR1 and CDR2 (germline): MGHDK, SYGVNS. The ends lost 7 bases at V and 5 bases at J; junction bases unmatched: 4. In DNA form, the CDR3 reads TGTGCCAGCAACCCGACAGGGGATAATTCACCCCTCCACTTT. Translation: CASNPTGDNSPLHF.

The chain joins TRBV6-5 to TRBJ2-6; a possible D gene is TRBD1 (5 bases). The CDR3 covers 15 residues. Germline V lookup: CDR1 MNHEY, CDR2 SVGAGI. V dropped 0 bases and J dropped 3 bases, with 6 bases sitting between them. CDR3 residues: CASSYSRGGANVLTF. In DNA, the CDR3 is TGTGCCAGCAGTTACTCAAGGGGTGGGGCCAACGTCCTGACTTTC.

The chain has TRBV29-1 and TRBJ1-1; TRBD1 matches at 9 bases. Trimming at V came to 7 bases and at J to 3 bases, leaving 12 bases not matched to a gene. Germline V gene sequence: CDR1 SQVTM, CDR2 ANQGSEA. The CDR3 length is 15 residues. CDR3 region: CSEIPQTGGYTEAFF. The CDR3 region has the DNA TGCAGCGAAATACCCCAGACAGGGGGGTACACTGAAGCTTTCTTT.

The V and J genes are TRBV19 and TRBJ1-3, with 7 bases that match TRBD1. Germline assignment: CDR1 LNHDA and CDR2 SQIVND (reference sequence). The CDR3 is 14 amino acids. After removal of 8 bases from V and 7 bases from J, the junction contained 11 bases not matched to a gene. The CDR3: CASGQANRLNTIYF. In nucleotides, the CDR3 is TGTGCCAGTGGACAGGCGAATCGACTGAACACCATATATTTT.

Here the CDR3 reads CAWSTMTSGRAQDGELFF. The CDR3 DNA reads as TGTGCCTGGAGTACTATGACTAGCGGGAGGGCCCAGGACGGGGAGCTGTTTTTT. The chain links TRBV30 to TRBJ2-2; 14 bases align to TRBD2. The CDR3 is 18 residues long. V shed 2 bases and J 7 bases; nucleotides not matched to a gene: 12. The germline CDR1 and CDR2 sequences are GTSNPN and SVGIG (reference sequence).

The chain combines TRBV30 with TRBJ1-5; D unclear. Germline V gene data show CDR1 as GTSNPN and CDR2 as SVGIG (reference sequence). The CDR3 is made up of 13 amino acids. With 1 base removed from V and 3 bases from J, the gap between germline ends came to 7 bases. The CDR3 nucleotides read TGTGCCTGGAGTGGAGGTTCCAATCAGCCCCAGCATTTT. Its translation: CAWSGGSNQPQHF.

This clone was found a few times. The chain recombines TRBV7-6 with TRBJ1-3; D ambiguous. This CDR3 is 16 amino acids long. Germline CDR1 reads SGHVS; CDR2 reads FNYEAQ. Trimming removed 6 bases at V and 0 bases at J, with 15 bases between. CDR3 bases: TGTGCCAGCAGTGAACAAACGGGGTTCTCTGGAAACACCATATATTTT. Residues: CASSEQTGFSGNTIYF.

V and J are TRBV4-1 and TRBJ1-2; TRBD1 matches at 7 bases. V lost 0 bases to trimming and J lost 4 bases; unmatched junction nucleotides: 11. This CDR3 region has 17 residues. Germline V gives CDR1 MGHRA, CDR2 YSYEKL. The CDR3 loop is CASSQDKGRGSIYGYTF. CDR3 in DNA: TGCGCCAGCAGCCAAGATAAGGGCAGGGGGTCAATCTATGGCTACACCTTC.